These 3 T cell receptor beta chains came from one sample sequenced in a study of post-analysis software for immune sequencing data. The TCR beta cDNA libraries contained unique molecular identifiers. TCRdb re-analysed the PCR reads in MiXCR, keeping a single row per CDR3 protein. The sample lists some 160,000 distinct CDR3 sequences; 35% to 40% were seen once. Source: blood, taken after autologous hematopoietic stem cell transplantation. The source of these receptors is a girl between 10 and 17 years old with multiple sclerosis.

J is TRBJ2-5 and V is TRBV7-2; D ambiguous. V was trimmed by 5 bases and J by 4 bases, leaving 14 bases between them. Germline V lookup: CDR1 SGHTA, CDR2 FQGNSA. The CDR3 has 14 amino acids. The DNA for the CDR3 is TGTGCCAGCAGCCCTTCAGACGACCGAGAGACCCAGTACTTC. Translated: CASSPSDDRETQYF.

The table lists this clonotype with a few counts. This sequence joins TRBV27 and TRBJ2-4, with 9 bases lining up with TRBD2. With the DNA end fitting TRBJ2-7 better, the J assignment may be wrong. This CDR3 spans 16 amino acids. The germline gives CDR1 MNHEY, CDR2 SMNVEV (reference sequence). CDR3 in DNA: TGTGCCAGCAGTTTATCTTCTAGCGGGACCAACTACGAGCAGTACTTC. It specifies CASSLSSSGTNYEQYF.

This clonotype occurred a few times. CDR3 region: CASSREGQMSSYNSPLHF. In nucleotides, the CDR3 is TGTGCCAGCAGTAGAGAGGGACAGATGAGCTCCTATAATTCACCCCTCCACTTT. The V gene is TRBV27, the J gene TRBJ1-6, with 7 positions matching TRBD1. Trimming removed 5 bases from V and 0 bases from J; junction bases left unmatched: 10. This CDR3 has 18 residues. Germline lookup yields CDR1 MNHEY and CDR2 SMNVEV (reference sequence).